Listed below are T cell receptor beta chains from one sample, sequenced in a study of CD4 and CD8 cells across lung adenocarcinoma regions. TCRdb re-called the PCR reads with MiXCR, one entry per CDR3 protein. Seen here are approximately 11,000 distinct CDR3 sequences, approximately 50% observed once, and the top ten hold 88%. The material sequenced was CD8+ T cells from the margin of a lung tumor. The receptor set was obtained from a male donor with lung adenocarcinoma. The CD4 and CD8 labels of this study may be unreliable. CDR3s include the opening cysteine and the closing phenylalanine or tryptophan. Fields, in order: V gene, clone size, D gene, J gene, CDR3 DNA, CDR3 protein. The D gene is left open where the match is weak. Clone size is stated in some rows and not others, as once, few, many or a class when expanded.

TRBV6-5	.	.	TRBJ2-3	TGTGCCAGCAGTTACGCAGGGCCAGATACGCAGTATTTT	CASSYAGPDTQYF
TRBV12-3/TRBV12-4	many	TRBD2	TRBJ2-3	TGTGCCAGCAGTGGGAGGGACCGAAACACAGATACGCAGTATTTT	CASSGRDRNTDTQYF
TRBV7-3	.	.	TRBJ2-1	TGTGCCAGCAGACCGAGCGGGTCCGGCAATGAGCAGTTCTTC	CASRPSGSGNEQFF
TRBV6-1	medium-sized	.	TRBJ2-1	TGTGCCAGCAGTGATTACCGCGGGATTACCACCTACAATGAGCAGTTCTTC	CASSDYRGITTYNEQFF
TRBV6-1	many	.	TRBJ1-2	TGTGCCAGCAGTGAAGCTTTTGCCAGGGGCGGCTACACCTTC	CASSEAFARGGYTF
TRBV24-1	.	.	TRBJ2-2	TGTGCCACCAGTAAACCGGGACAGAACACCGGGGAGCTGTTTTTT	CATSKPGQNTGELFF
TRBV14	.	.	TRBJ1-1	TGTGCCAGCAAATCAGGGCCGAACACTGAAGCTTTCTTT	CASKSGPNTEAFF
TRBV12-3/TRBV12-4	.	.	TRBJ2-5	TGTGCCAGCAGTCCGGGCTCCTCCCAAGAGACCCAGTACTTC	CASSPGSSQETQYF
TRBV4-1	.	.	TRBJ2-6	TGCGCCAGCAGCGCCCGGGACGGCCTCTCTGGGGCCAACGTCCTGACTTTC	CASSARDGLSGANVLTF
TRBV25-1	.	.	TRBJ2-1	TGTGCCAGCAGTGCAAACGGTCCCTGGAGTGCTGAGCAGTTCTTC	CASSANGPWSAEQFF
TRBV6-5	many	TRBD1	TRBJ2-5	TGTGCCAGCAGTTCCTACGACAGGGGTGGGGAGACCCAGTACTTC	CASSSYDRGGETQYF
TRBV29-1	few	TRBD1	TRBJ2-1	TGCAGCGTTGAGGACCCCGACAGGGCCTCCTACAATGAGCAGTTCTTC	CSVEDPDRASYNEQFF
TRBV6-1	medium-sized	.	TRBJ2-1	TGTGCCAGCAGTCGTGGAACTGGAATTAGCCAGAATGAGCAGTTCTTC	CASSRGTGISQNEQFF
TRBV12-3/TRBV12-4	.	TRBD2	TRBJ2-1	TGTGCCAGCAGTTTTGAAACTAGCGGGTTCTACAATGAGCAGTTCTTC	CASSFETSGFYNEQFF
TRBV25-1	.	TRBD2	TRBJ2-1	TGTGCCAGCAGAAACCTAGCGGGAGTGGGGGAGCAGTTCTTC	CASRNLAGVGEQFF
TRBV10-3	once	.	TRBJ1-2	TGTGCCATCAGTGATTCTTTTGGCTACACCTTC	CAISDSFGYTF
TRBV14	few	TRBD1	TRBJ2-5	TGTGCCAGCAGCCAAGATCTGGGACAGGTGGAGACCCAGTACTTC	CASSQDLGQVETQYF
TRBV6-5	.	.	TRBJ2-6	TGTGCCAGCAGTTACCTGGGACCAGAGGCTGGGGCCAACGTCCTGACTTTC	CASSYLGPEAGANVLTF
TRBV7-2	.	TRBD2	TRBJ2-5	TGTGCCAGCAGCTTCTTTAGCGGGAGGGAAAATGAGCAGTACTTC	CASSFFSGRENEQYF
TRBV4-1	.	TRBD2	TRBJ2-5	TGCGCCAGCAGCCACGTCGGGAGGGGCGGGGCTCAAGAGACCCAGTACTTC	CASSHVGRGGAQETQYF
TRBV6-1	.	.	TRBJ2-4	TGTGCCAGCAGGGGGCTTGGGGGCAGATTCGGAGAGACGCAGTACTTC	CASRGLGGRFGETQYF